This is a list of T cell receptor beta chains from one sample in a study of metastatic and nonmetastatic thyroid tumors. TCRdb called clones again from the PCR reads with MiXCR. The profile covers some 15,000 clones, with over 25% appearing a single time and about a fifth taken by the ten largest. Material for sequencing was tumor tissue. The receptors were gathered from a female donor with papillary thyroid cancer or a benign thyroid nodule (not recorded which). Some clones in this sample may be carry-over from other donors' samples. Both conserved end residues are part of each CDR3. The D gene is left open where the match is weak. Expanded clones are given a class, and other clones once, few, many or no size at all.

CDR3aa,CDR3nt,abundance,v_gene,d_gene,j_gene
CASRNTRWTGLYGYTF,TGTGCCAGCAGGAACACCCGTTGGACAGGTCTATATGGCTACACCTTC,NA,TRBV28,TRBD1,TRBJ1-2
CASSPIRSYYEQYF,TGTGCCAGCAGCCCAATTAGAAGCTACTACGAGCAGTACTTC,NA,TRBV7-8,NA,TRBJ2-7
CASRDFLTDTQYF,TGTGCCAGCAGGGACTTCCTCACAGATACGCAGTATTTT,medium-sized,TRBV19,NA,TRBJ2-3
CASSLGQAQETQYF,TGTGCCAGCAGCTTAGGACAGGCCCAAGAGACCCAGTACTTC,NA,TRBV11-2,NA,TRBJ2-5
CASTSGQETQYF,TGTGCCAGCACTTCGGGGCAAGAGACCCAGTACTTC,few,TRBV7-8,NA,TRBJ2-5
CASSPYRPHSYEQYF,TGCGCCAGCAGCCCCTACAGGCCCCACTCCTACGAGCAGTACTTC,medium-sized,TRBV5-1,NA,TRBJ2-7
CASSPDPGTGYYEQYF,TGTGCCAGCAGTCCAGACCCAGGGACGGGGTACTACGAGCAGTACTTC,many,TRBV6-2/TRBV6-3,NA,TRBJ2-7
CSVSSSYEQYF,TGCAGCGTTAGCAGCTCCTACGAGCAGTACTTC,many,TRBV29-1,NA,TRBJ2-7
CASSPRLHTPTGELFF,TGTGCCAGCTCACCCCGACTTCATACCCCGACCGGGGAGCTGTTTTTT,NA,TRBV18,NA,TRBJ2-2
CSARGGGGELFF,TGCAGTGCTAGAGGGGGGGGAGGGGAGCTGTTTTTT,few,TRBV20-1,TRBD2,TRBJ2-2
CASTDNFKGGNYGYTF,TGTGCCAGCACCGATAACTTCAAGGGGGGAAACTATGGCTACACCTTC,many,TRBV28,NA,TRBJ1-2
CASSSSYEQYF,TGTGCCAGCAGTTCGAGTTATGAGCAGTACTTC,NA,TRBV12-3/TRBV12-4,NA,TRBJ2-7
CASSLSIGQYF,TGTGCCAGCAGTTTAAGTATAGGGCAGTACTTC,few,TRBV27,NA,TRBJ2-7
CASLGQGIRDTQYF,TGTGCCAGTCTCGGACAGGGGATTAGGGATACGCAGTATTTT,NA,TRBV19,TRBD1,TRBJ2-3
CASSQEGGQGTNYGYTF,TGTGCCAGCAGCCAAGAGGGCGGACAAGGGACTAACTATGGCTACACCTTC,few,TRBV14,NA,TRBJ1-2
CASSLVPNNDQFF,TGTGCCAGCAGCTTAGTTCCGAACAATGATCAGTTCTTC,NA,TRBV11-1,NA,TRBJ2-1
CAAGTGDYEQYF,TGTGCCGCCGGGACTGGGGACTACGAGCAGTACTTC,NA,TRBV30,NA,TRBJ2-7
CAAPLKGTDTQYF,TGTGCCGCCCCGCTGAAGGGCACAGATACGCAGTATTTT,many,TRBV30,NA,TRBJ2-3
CASSRGLGANYGYTF,TGTGCCAGCAGCCGGGGGTTAGGAGCTAACTATGGCTACACCTTC,NA,TRBV28,NA,TRBJ1-2
CASSTGDLSSYEQYF,TGCGCCAGCAGCACCGGGGATCTTAGCTCCTACGAGCAGTACTTC,NA,TRBV5-1,NA,TRBJ2-7
CASSPTQGLNTGELFF,TGCGCCAGCAGCCCCACCCAGGGATTGAACACCGGGGAGCTGTTTTTT,NA,TRBV4-1,NA,TRBJ2-2
CASSFDGDPGGGEHYF,TGTGCCAGCAGTTTTGATGGTGACCCGGGGGGGGGAGAGCACTACTTC,NA,TRBV28,TRBD2,TRBJ2-7
CASSLLGSGLAVNEQFF,TGTGCCAGCAGCCTACTGGGGTCGGGACTAGCGGTGAATGAGCAGTTCTTC,medium-sized,TRBV28,TRBD2,TRBJ2-1
CASSYGDRVVITNEKLFF,TGTGCCAGCAGTTACGGGGATAGGGTTGTGATCACTAATGAAAAACTGTTTTTT,medium-sized,TRBV6-2/TRBV6-3,NA,TRBJ1-4
CASSSQRKAFF,TGTGCCAGCAGTTCACAGAGAAAAGCTTTCTTT,NA,TRBV12-3/TRBV12-4,NA,TRBJ1-1
CASSQDRGKYEQYF,TGTGCCAGCTCCCAGGACAGGGGCAAATACGAGCAGTACTTC,NA,TRBV18,TRBD1,TRBJ2-7
CAISFTGAGTGELFF,TGTGCCATCAGTTTTACAGGGGCTGGGACCGGGGAGCTGTTTTTT,many,TRBV10-3,TRBD1,TRBJ2-2
CATSRDVHYEQYF,TGTGCCACCAGCAGAGATGTACACTACGAGCAGTACTTC,few,TRBV15,NA,TRBJ2-7
CASSEATHGYTF,TGTGCCAGCAGTGAAGCAACACATGGCTACACCTTC,medium-sized,TRBV6-1,NA,TRBJ1-2